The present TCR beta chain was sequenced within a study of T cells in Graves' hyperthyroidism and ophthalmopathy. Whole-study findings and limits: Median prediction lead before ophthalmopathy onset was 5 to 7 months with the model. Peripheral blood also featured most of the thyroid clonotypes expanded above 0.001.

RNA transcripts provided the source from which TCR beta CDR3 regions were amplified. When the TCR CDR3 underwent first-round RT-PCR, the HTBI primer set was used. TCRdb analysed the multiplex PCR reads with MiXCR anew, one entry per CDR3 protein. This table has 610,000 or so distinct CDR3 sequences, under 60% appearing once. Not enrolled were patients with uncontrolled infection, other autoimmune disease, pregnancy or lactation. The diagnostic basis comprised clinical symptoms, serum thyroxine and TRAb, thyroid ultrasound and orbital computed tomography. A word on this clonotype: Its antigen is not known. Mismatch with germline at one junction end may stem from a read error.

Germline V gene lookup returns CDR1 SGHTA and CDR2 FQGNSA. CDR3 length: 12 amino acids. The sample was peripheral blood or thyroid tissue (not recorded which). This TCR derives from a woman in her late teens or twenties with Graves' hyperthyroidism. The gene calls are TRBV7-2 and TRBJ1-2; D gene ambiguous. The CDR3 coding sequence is TGTGCCAGCAGCTTTCAAGGCTATGGCCACACCTTC. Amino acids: CASSFQGYGHTF.